The rows below give T cell receptor beta chains drawn from one sample of a study of T-cell reconstitution after alpha-beta-depleted transplantation in children. TCRdb re-called the PCR reads through MiXCR, storing one row per CDR3 protein. The table includes 300,000 or so distinct CDR3 sequences, nearly 10% detected once. This specimen was PBMCs from the stem cell graft donor, taken from the stem cell graft. These receptors were taken from a human donor who donated a stem cell graft to a child with SCID. The CDR3 runs from the conserved cysteine through the conserved F or W. The D gene is left open where the match is weak. Clone size is given for some rows only: seen once, a few or many times, or a class if the clone is expanded.

size: -
J: TRBJ2-6
V: TRBV10-1
D: TRBD1
CDR3: CASRPQGATISGANVLTF
DNA: TGCGCCAGCAGACCACAGGGGGCAACAATCTCTGGGGCCAACGTCCTGACTTTC

size: -
J: TRBJ2-2
V: TRBV5-1
D: TRBD1
CDR3: CASSLTPGTGGDTGELFF
DNA: TGCGCCAGCAGCCTCACCCCCGGGACAGGGGGGGACACCGGGGAGCTGTTTTTT

size: -
J: TRBJ1-1
V: TRBV12-3/TRBV12-4
D: -
CDR3: CASSLSRLNTEAFF
DNA: TGTGCCAGCAGTTTATCCCGATTGAACACTGAAGCTTTCTTT

size: few
J: TRBJ2-5
V: TRBV6-5
D: -
CDR3: CASSSSERVYF
DNA: TGTGCCAGCAGTTCGTCGGAACGAGTGTACTTC

size: few
J: TRBJ2-2
V: TRBV4-2
D: -
CDR3: CASSQGNRQNTGELFF
DNA: TGTGCCAGCAGCCAAGGGAACAGACAGAACACCGGGGAGCTGTTTTTT

size: few
J: TRBJ2-3
V: TRBV5-1
D: -
CDR3: CASSLGSSRDTQYF
DNA: TGCGCCAGCAGCTTGGGGTCCTCGAGGGATACGCAGTATTTT

size: few
J: TRBJ2-1
V: TRBV20-1
D: -
CDR3: CSARGSRDEQFF
DNA: TGCAGTGCTAGAGGTTCCCGAGATGAGCAGTTCTTC

size: few
J: TRBJ2-2
V: TRBV25-1
D: -
CDR3: CASSEYIATGELFF
DNA: TGTGCCAGCAGTGAATATATAGCGACCGGGGAGCTGTTTTTT

size: few
J: TRBJ1-6
V: TRBV3-1
D: -
CDR3: CASSRCVSLHF
DNA: TGTGCCAGCAGCCGGTGCGTCTCCCTCCACTTT

size: many
J: TRBJ2-7
V: TRBV5-8
D: -
CDR3: CASSFQEYEQYF
DNA: TGTGCCAGCAGCTTCCAGGAATACGAGCAGTACTTC

size: many
J: TRBJ2-3
V: TRBV20-1
D: -
CDR3: CSAMEQGGTDTQYF
DNA: TGCAGTGCCATGGAACAGGGTGGAACAGATACGCAGTATTTT

size: -
J: TRBJ2-3
V: TRBV3-1
D: -
CDR3: CATTQVGPGTHTQYF
DNA: TGTGCCACCACCCAAGTGGGGCCAGGGACACATACGCAGTATTTT

size: -
J: TRBJ1-4
V: TRBV7-9
D: -
CDR3: CASSTNEKLFF
DNA: TGTGCCAGTTCAACTAATGAAAAACTGTTTTTT

size: few
J: TRBJ2-2
V: TRBV12-5
D: -
CDR3: CASGLVLSSTGELFF
DNA: TGTGCTAGTGGTTTGGTACTTTCATCCACCGGGGAGCTGTTTTTT

size: -
J: TRBJ2-5
V: TRBV7-3
D: -
CDR3: CASSYDIPGETQYF
DNA: TGTGCCAGCAGCTACGACATCCCTGGAGAGACCCAGTACTTC

size: -
J: TRBJ2-3
V: TRBV7-2
D: TRBD1
CDR3: CASRARTGGPTDTQYF
DNA: TGTGCCAGCAGGGCAAGGACAGGGGGGCCCACAGATACGCAGTATTTT

size: few
J: TRBJ1-1
V: TRBV9
D: -
CDR3: CASRAPGLTEAFF
DNA: TGTGCCAGCAGGGCCCCAGGGTTAACTGAAGCTTTCTTT

size: -
J: TRBJ2-3
V: TRBV5-1
D: -
CDR3: CASSLSTITDTQYF
DNA: TGCGCCAGCAGCTTGAGTACCATCACAGATACGCAGTATTTT

size: -
J: TRBJ2-1
V: TRBV10-3
D: TRBD2
CDR3: CAIMTSGERNEQFF
DNA: TGTGCCATTATGACTAGCGGCGAAAGGAATGAGCAGTTCTTC

size: -
J: TRBJ1-1
V: TRBV6-1
D: -
CDR3: CASSVTGAVEAFF
DNA: TGTGCCAGCAGCGTAACCGGGGCGGTAGAAGCTTTCTTT

size: many
J: TRBJ1-2
V: TRBV28
D: -
CDR3: CASSSPKGAGYGYTF
DNA: TGTGCCAGCAGTTCGCCTAAAGGGGCGGGCTATGGCTACACCTTC

size: -
J: TRBJ2-4
V: TRBV3-1
D: TRBD1
CDR3: CASSQGQATVAKNIQYF
DNA: TGTGCCAGCAGCCAGGGACAGGCGACCGTAGCCAAAAACATTCAGTACTTC

size: -
J: TRBJ1-6
V: TRBV20-1
D: -
CDR3: CSAFSGANSPLHF
DNA: TGCAGTGCCTTTTCGGGTGCCAATTCACCCCTCCACTTT

size: many
J: TRBJ2-3
V: TRBV5-1
D: -
CDR3: CASSFGLGSALIPDTQYF
DNA: TGCGCCAGCAGCTTTGGACTTGGTTCCGCCCTTATACCCGATACGCAGTATTTT

size: many
J: TRBJ1-1
V: TRBV5-1
D: TRBD1
CDR3: CASSLTGVNTEAFF
DNA: TGCGCCAGCAGTCTTACAGGGGTGAACACTGAAGCTTTCTTT

size: few
J: TRBJ2-1
V: TRBV7-9
D: TRBD1
CDR3: CASSWTGVGNEQFF
DNA: TGTGCCAGCAGCTGGACAGGGGTCGGCAATGAGCAGTTCTTC

size: many
J: TRBJ2-1
V: TRBV12-3/TRBV12-4
D: -
CDR3: CASRPRGVVYNEQFF
DNA: TGTGCCAGCAGGCCCCGAGGGGTCGTTTACAATGAGCAGTTCTTC

size: many
J: TRBJ2-5
V: TRBV12-3/TRBV12-4
D: -
CDR3: CASSYGLQETQYF
DNA: TGTGCCAGCAGTTACGGTCTTCAAGAGACCCAGTACTTC

size: -
J: TRBJ2-5
V: TRBV27
D: -
CDR3: CASMSRQSQETQYF
DNA: TGTGCCAGCATGTCGAGGCAGTCGCAAGAGACCCAGTACTTC

size: few
J: TRBJ2-7
V: TRBV12-3/TRBV12-4
D: TRBD1
CDR3: CACRTGLYEQYF
DNA: TGCGCTTGTCGGACAGGCCTTTACGAGCAGTACTTC

size: -
J: TRBJ1-5
V: TRBV6-1
D: -
CDR3: CAYGDLSQPQHF
DNA: TGTGCCTATGGGGATTTGAGCCAGCCCCAGCATTTT

size: many
J: TRBJ2-1
V: TRBV18
D: TRBD2
CDR3: CASSPVPGLAGEYNEQFF
DNA: TGTGCCAGCTCACCAGTCCCGGGACTAGCGGGGGAATACAATGAGCAGTTCTTC

size: few
J: TRBJ2-3
V: TRBV3-1
D: -
CDR3: CASSPGGARPDTQYF
DNA: TGTGCCAGCAGCCCTGGTGGGGCACGACCAGATACGCAGTATTTT

size: few
J: TRBJ2-7
V: TRBV6-5
D: TRBD1
CDR3: CASSYRGQAYEQYF
DNA: TGTGCCAGCAGTTACCGGGGACAGGCCTACGAGCAGTACTTC

size: few
J: TRBJ2-5
V: TRBV6-1
D: -
CDR3: CATPGEEAPETQYF
DNA: TGTGCCACCCCGGGAGAGGAAGCCCCAGAGACCCAGTACTTC

size: -
J: TRBJ2-5
V: TRBV6-5
D: -
CDR3: CASSFPGRGFQETQYF
DNA: TGTGCCAGCAGTTTTCCTGGACGGGGATTCCAAGAGACCCAGTACTTC

size: -
J: TRBJ2-7
V: TRBV2
D: -
CDR3: CASGKEQYF
DNA: TGTGCCAGCGGGAAGGAGCAGTACTTC

size: few
J: TRBJ1-2
V: TRBV4-1
D: -
CDR3: CASSQDRLTGGYPF
DNA: TGCGCCAGCAGCCAAGATCGGCTAACAGGCGGCTACCCCTTC

size: -
J: TRBJ2-3
V: TRBV6-1
D: TRBD2
CDR3: CASSSERGGKDTQYF
DNA: TGTGCCAGCAGCTCAGAGCGGGGGGGAAAAGATACGCAGTATTTT

size: few
J: TRBJ2-2
V: TRBV7-3
D: -
CDR3: CASSPLWDTGELFF
DNA: TGTGCCAGCAGCCCCCTGTGGGACACCGGGGAGCTGTTTTTT

size: few
J: TRBJ1-2
V: TRBV9
D: -
CDR3: CASSPRPGLEGYTF
DNA: TGTGCCAGCAGCCCCCGGCCGGGACTCGAGGGCTACACCTTC

size: -
J: TRBJ2-3
V: TRBV29-1
D: TRBD1
CDR3: CSERQGSRDTQYF
DNA: TGCAGCGAAAGACAGGGGAGTAGAGATACGCAGTATTTT

size: -
J: TRBJ2-7
V: TRBV6-5
D: -
CDR3: CASSYTPAYEQYF
DNA: TGTGCCAGCAGTTACACTCCCGCCTACGAGCAGTACTTC

size: -
J: TRBJ2-7
V: TRBV21-1
D: -
CDR3: CASSIPLTVSSYEQYF
DNA: TGTGCCAGCAGCATTCCCCTGACAGTCAGCTCCTACGAGCAGTACTTC

size: -
J: TRBJ2-1
V: TRBV5-1
D: TRBD1
CDR3: CASSATALQGREQFF
DNA: TGCGCCAGCAGCGCCACCGCCCTACAGGGGCGTGAGCAGTTCTTC

size: few
J: TRBJ2-1
V: TRBV15
D: -
CDR3: CATRGGDNEQFF
DNA: TGTGCCACCAGGGGCGGGGACAATGAGCAGTTCTTC

size: few
J: TRBJ2-5
V: TRBV5-1
D: -
CDR3: CASRSGPLDQETQYF
DNA: TGCGCCAGCAGATCCGGGCCTCTAGACCAAGAGACCCAGTACTTC

size: few
J: TRBJ1-2
V: TRBV12-3/TRBV12-4
D: -
CDR3: CASSTRRGFYGYTF
DNA: TGTGCCAGCAGTACCCGACGGGGATTCTATGGCTACACCTTC